This T cell receptor beta chain was sequenced in a study of cytotoxic CD8 clonotypes in ibrutinib-treated CLL. Remarks on this clone: Its antigen is not known.

TCRdb's table, derived via immunoSEQ multiplex PCR, lists solely in-frame clones and lacks some. Of about 86,000 clones in the sample, around 83% were seen once. Study observations and caveats: Baseline clonality exceeded age-matched healthy donors and tracked circulating CD8+ T-cell counts.

Trimming removed 6 bases from V and 4 bases from J, with 15 bases in between. The CDR3 runs to 14 residues. The germline gives CDR1 SGHDN, CDR2 FVKESK. As input for TCR beta libraries, around 2.1 micrograms of genomic DNA came from cryopreserved PBMCs. The clonotype comes from a human donor with chronic lymphocytic leukemia. V and J are TRBV14 and TRBJ1-1; D is uncertain. The specimen was PBMCs, collected before ibrutinib treatment. The CDR3 sequence: CASSQLRSTTEAFF. In nucleotides, the CDR3 is TGTGCCAGCAGTCAACTGAGGAGCACCACTGAAGCTTTCTTT.